This T cell receptor beta chain was found in a study of identifying expanded T cells in peripheral blood. Using immunoSEQ multiplex PCR, the repertoire was profiled, and TCRdb retains in-frame clones only, with some absent. The data contain about 84,000 clones, more than 75% of them singletons. CDR1 MNHNY and CDR2 SVGAGI come from the germline V gene (reference sequence). The CDR3 has 13 amino acids. Trimming left V 2 bases short and J 3 bases short, with 7 bases between. Sample: blood. This TCR was recovered from a person aged 18-69 years in good health. The chain carries TRBV6-6 and TRBJ1-1; D is undetermined. In DNA form, the CDR3 reads TGTGCCAGCAGTTACGAAAAGTACACTGAAGCTTTCTTT. Amino acid sequence: CASSYEKYTEAFF.